One T cell receptor beta chain is described in this entry. Its antigen remains undetermined. Base-call qualities are not available, and no considerably larger clone is one nucleotide away. CDR1 and CDR2 (SQVTM, ANQGSEA) derive from the germline V gene. The CDR3 holds 14 amino acids from the cysteine to the phenylalanine. Left in the record is the CDR3 DNA by itself, 42 bases read in frame from the first base. V loses 7 bases of germline sequence and J loses 9 bases, and the interval between the two ends is 22 bases. Each collaborating institution followed its own protocols to collect whole blood in K2EDTA tubes. For TCRbeta analysis, collaborator samples were shipped as frozen whole blood, as isolated PBMCs, or as DNA extracted from either sample type. These data come from a study of blood T cell repertoires in COVID-19 (dated by TCRdb to 2018 to 2021). With regard to the full study: Collaborator samples came from the United States, Italy and Spain and covered acute and convalescent phases of COVID-19. The prospective study material was composed of cDNA or gDNA derived from T cells, B-cell-depleted T cells, or PBMCs. Deeply sampled blood TCRbeta repertoires from subjects exposed to, actively infected with, or recovered from COVID-19 were included in the dataset. The repertoires were made available in a free public database intended to serve as a resource for research on the immune response to SARS-CoV-2. Samples were obtained from the ongoing ImmuneRACE study (first 160 participants) and from about 1,300 subjects provided by 6 global collaborators. Nearly every sample came with metadata listing a de-identified subject ID, COVID-19 status, age in years and sex. Where HLA class I and class II types were available, the types were taken from metadata supplied by the sample provider, not from assay-based typing.

Study-wide findings and limitations: How much clinical and demographic metadata was included differed by source and by participant, and the metadata was provided uncurated.

TCRbeta CDR3 regions were amplified from genomic DNA using the immunoSEQ Assay, a bias-controlled multiplex PCR. The authors' pipeline ran thus. The number of nucleated cells in each sample was estimated from the amplification of reference gene primers within the assay. Sequence reads were collapsed and filtered to measure the absolute abundance of every unique TCRbeta CDR3 rearrangement. For each sample, productive Simpson clonality was calculated by taking the square root of Simpson's diversity index across productive rearrangements. TCRdb holds this immuneACCESS table with in-frame rearrangements only. Some clones are missing; in checked studies, unresolved V genes explain under half, and the rest has no known cause. V, J and clone size reflect that table, while D and trimming were determined from the DNA. Present in this sample are around 120,000 clones, about four fifths of which were seen just once. The leading ten clones occupy more than 5% of the sample.

The chain links TRBV29-1 with TRBJ2-1, with a tentative D gene TRBD1 over 6 matching bases. This receptor was identified in an older man with active or convalescent COVID-19. The sequenced sample was peripheral blood. Read as DNA, the sequence is TGCAGCGGAGGGGGTACTAGTGCAGCCAGTGAGCAGTTCTTC. Its protein is CSGGGTSAASEQFF.